This note documents a single T cell receptor (beta chain) sequence. Sequencing targeted TCR beta in blood CD8+ and CD4+ T cells. After extraction with the RNeasy kit, about 0.5 to 1 ug of the RNA was reverse transcribed using random hexamers. Each CDR3 protein gets one entry after TCRdb re-called the immunoSEQ multiplex PCR reads with MiXCR. The data show around 170,000 distinct CDR3 sequences, around 95% seen once. Germline values: CDR1 KGHSH, CDR2 LQKENI. The CDR3 has 14 amino acids. The ends were cut back, 1 base at V and 4 bases at J, with 11 bases in the middle. The record originates from a study of CD8 T cells in Susac syndrome.

The chain is built from TRBV18 and TRBJ2-7, with D perhaps matching TRBD1 or TRBD2 (5 bases each). The clonotype comes from a human donor with multiple sclerosis. Sequenced: CD8+ T cells from PBMCs. CDR3 region: CASSPLGPPYEQYF. CDR3 sequence (DNA): TGTGCCAGCTCACCACTGGGACCGCCATACGAGCAGTACTTC.